The entry that follows covers one TCR beta chain sequence. Its matching antigen is unknown. This entry belongs to a study of T-cell memory formation after mild COVID-19. Study-wide findings and caveats: Among contracting clones, CD4+ were mainly CM/EM and CD8+ enriched in EMRA. Cross-reactive memory seemingly joined, as some responding clones were found in pre-infection memory. Specificity for SARS-CoV-2 was not confirmed among the second-wave clones peaking on day 37. Clones contracting over day 15 to 85 were CD4/CD8 balanced, with later expanders leaning CD4+.

The junction had 15 bases not matched to a gene; V was cut back by 8 bases and J by 3 bases. The CDR3 runs 16 residues. In germline, CDR1 is SQVTM, CDR2 ANQGSEA. In TCRdb, the 5' RACE reads were re-called with MiXCR into one record per CDR3 protein. The table has about 440,000 distinct CDR3 sequences, roughly 20% seen once. Sequencing input: PBMCs or a T cell subset sorted from them (not recorded which). This chain uses TRBV29-1 with TRBJ2-2; 7 nucleotides match TRBD2. This TCR derives from an adult woman who had mild COVID-19 (a few samples of this study predate the infection). Cell type and time point are not known. CDR3 residues: CSITGGGAGYTGELFF. CDR3 DNA: TGCAGCATCACTGGCGGGGGTGCCGGGTACACCGGGGAGCTGTTTTTT.